This TCR beta chain was identified during a study of beta chain features in type 1 diabetes. CD4+ naive, central memory, regulatory and stem cell-like memory subsets were isolated by sorting on CD45RO/CCR7/CD25/CD127/CD95/CD27. Expressed TCRB transcripts were sequenced, since all the RNA that had been isolated was reverse transcribed. The assay was immunoSEQ multiplex PCR, and TCRdb's table has in-frame clones only and misses some. This sample has 450,000 to 600,000 clones, with about 32% found just once. CDR3 length: 15 residues. Deletions cut 1 base from V and 0 bases from J, with 4 bases between. Germline CDR1 reads LNHNV; CDR2 reads YYDKDF (reference sequence).

This sequence was found in a man between 18 and 29 years old in good health. V usage is TRBV15 and J usage is TRBJ2-6, with unresolved D. The source material was naive CD4+ T cells from blood. CDR3 protein: CATSRGPSGANVLTF. The DNA of the CDR3 is TGTGCCACCAGCAGAGGCCCCTCTGGGGCCAACGTCCTGACTTTC.